Given below is one T cell receptor (beta chain) in context. Disease duration was under 3 months in the ophthalmopathy patients, who also had a Clinical Activity Score of at least 3 and a NOSPECS grade of at least 4. Used for diagnoses were clinical symptoms, serum thyroxine and TRAb, thyroid ultrasound and orbital computed tomography. From RNA transcripts, TCR beta CDR3 regions were amplified. The TCR CDR3 first-round RT-PCR relied on the HTBI primer set. TCRdb processed the multiplex PCR reads anew with MiXCR; each CDR3 protein has one entry. The sample consists of about 590,000 distinct CDR3 sequences, approximately 15% of them appearing once. The sample originates from a study of T cells in Graves' hyperthyroidism and ophthalmopathy. At the level of the study: Once the initial diagnosis was made, peripheral blood was obtained before any treatment.

Germline loops: CDR1 KGHSH, CDR2 LQKENI. The V and J ends lost 2 bases and 3 bases respectively, with 14 bases between them. This CDR3 spans 15 amino acids. This TCR came from a woman in her late teens or twenties with Graves' ophthalmopathy. The sequencing sample was made of blood. The chain carries TRBV18 and TRBJ2-7, with a tentative D call TRBD2 (6 bases). CDR3 sequence reads: CASSPIARDRYEQYF. In DNA, the CDR3 is TGTGCCAGCTCACCAATCGCGCGGGATCGCTACGAGCAGTACTTC.